The 10 T cell receptor beta chains in this list originate from one sample, sequenced in a study of blood T cell repertoires in COVID-19. The data were produced by immunoSEQ multiplex PCR, yet TCRdb's version contains in-frame clones alone and is incomplete. The repertoire consists of roughly 100,000 clones, with roughly 79% occurring once and the leading ten covering under 5.5%. The sequenced sample was peripheral blood. Every receptor here comes from an elderly man with COVID-19, enrolled during active disease.

The rearrangement links TRBV28 to TRBJ2-1; 10 bases are a match to TRBD2. Germline values: CDR1 MDHEN, CDR2 SYDVKM. Trimming took 2 bases from V and 5 from J; bases not matched to a gene: 6. This CDR3 spans 16 amino acids. This chain's CDR3 is CASSLPGLAVHNEQFF. The DNA for the CDR3 is TGTGCCAGCAGTTTACCAGGACTAGCGGTTCACAATGAGCAGTTCTTC.

CDR3 sequence reads: CASSLGEQGDQETQYF. In DNA, the CDR3 is TGTGCCAGCAGCTTAGGAGAACAGGGGGACCAAGAGACCCAGTACTTC. The rearrangement uses TRBV7-9 and TRBJ2-5; TRBD1 agrees at 8 bases. The CDR3 has 16 amino acids. Germline CDR1 SEHNR, CDR2 FQNEAQ (reference sequence). The junction had 4 bases not matched to a gene; V was cut back by 1 base and J by 0 bases.

The chain uses TRBV9 and TRBJ1-6, with 8 bases that match TRBD1. Germline CDR1 reads SGDLS; CDR2 reads YYNGEE. Trimming removed 2 bases from V and 7 bases from J; junction bases left unmatched: 2. The CDR3 loop spans 14 amino acids. The chain's CDR3 is CASSVRTGNSPLHF. The CDR3 nucleotides read TGTGCCAGCAGCGTTAGGACAGGGAATTCACCCCTCCACTTT.

The V and J genes are TRBV19 and TRBJ2-5, with TRBD2 matching 7 bases. This CDR3 is built from 13 residues. Germline V gives CDR1 LNHDA, CDR2 SQIVND (reference sequence). The J segment lost 5 bases and the V segment lost 2 bases, leaving 2 bases of the junction unmatched. The CDR3 bases are TGTGCCAGTAGTATACAGGGAGGGGAGACCCAGTACTTC. Translation gives CASSIQGGETQYF.

This clone was observed a single time. The V gene is TRBV29-1, the J gene TRBJ2-7, with 12 nucleotides matching TRBD1. In germline, CDR1 is SQVTM, CDR2 ANQGSEA. V lost 1 base to trimming and J lost 2 bases; unmatched junction nucleotides: 6. The CDR3 is made up of 16 amino acids. The chain's CDR3 is CSVEGIRDRGPYEQYF. As DNA, the CDR3 is TGCAGCGTTGAAGGGATCCGGGACAGGGGGCCCTACGAGCAGTACTTC.

The CDR3 sequence is CASSRDRGTGELFF. DNA for the CDR3: TGCGCCAGCAGCCGGGACAGAGGCACCGGGGAGCTGTTTTTT. This chain connects TRBV4-1 to TRBJ2-2, with 7 positions matching TRBD1. CDR1 and CDR2 (germline): MGHRA, YSYEKL. The V gene end was trimmed by 4 bases and the J gene end by 4 bases; junction bases not matched to a gene: 3. The CDR3 sequence is 14 residues long.

The chain uses TRBV7-9 and TRBJ2-7; possibly TRBD1 for D (5 bases). This CDR3 region has 15 residues. V lost 6 bases, J lost 1 base, and 16 bases lay in between. Germline V gene data show CDR1 as SEHNR and CDR2 as FQNEAQ (reference sequence). CDR3 in amino acids: CASRSTGSPSYEQYF. The CDR3 nucleotides are TGTGCCAGCAGGAGTACAGGTTCCCCTTCCTACGAGCAGTACTTC.

The V gene is TRBV11-2, the J gene TRBJ2-3, with D unresolved. Germline-derived CDR1 and CDR2 are SGHAT and FQNNGV. Trimming cost V 0 bases and J 1 base, with 14 bases left between them. The CDR3 runs to 17 residues. CDR3 coding DNA: TGTGCCAGCAGCTTAGATGGCCGGTCTACAGGCACAGATACGCAGTATTTT. It specifies CASSLDGRSTGTDTQYF.

The rearrangement uses TRBV7-2 and TRBJ1-5, with 11 bases aligning to TRBD1. V lost 2 bases to trimming and J lost 5 bases; unmatched junction nucleotides: 5. The length of the CDR3 is 16 residues. Germline V CDR1 and CDR2: SGHTA, FQGNSA. As DNA, the CDR3 is TGTGCCAGCAGCTTACAAGGGACAGGGGGATATCAGCCCCAGCATTTT. It is translated as CASSLQGTGGYQPQHF.

This clone has just a few counts. The rearrangement uses TRBV7-6 and TRBJ2-7; unclear D gene. V was pared by 2 bases and J by 4 bases, with 15 bases between. The CDR3 is 15 residues long. Germline-derived CDR1 and CDR2 are SGHVS and FNYEAQ. CDR3 in amino acids: CASSLSTGPWYEQYF. The CDR3 bases are TGTGCCAGCAGCTTATCGACTGGTCCATGGTACGAGCAGTACTTC.